What follows describes a single T cell receptor (beta chain). These data come from a study of blood T cell repertoires in COVID-19. Overall study context: Acute and convalescent COVID-19 samples came from the United States, Italy and Spain. The analysed material was cDNA or gDNA that came from T cells, B-cell-depleted T cells, or PBMCs.

Authors' data handling: Reference gene primers were amplified, and this amplification served to estimate nucleated cell counts. This table comes from immunoSEQ multiplex PCR, and its TCRdb copy is limited to in-frame clones, with some not included. D and trimming were read from the DNA, whereas the V and J calls and clone size are those reported in that table. The table includes about 530,000 clones, around 90% detected once. Seattle patients were enrolled while actively infected and followed longitudinally. CDR3 length: 16 amino acids. Germline-derived CDR1 and CDR2 are SGHDN and FVKESK. The junction had 9 bases not matched to a gene; V was cut back by 3 bases and J by 6 bases.

The chain carries TRBV14 and TRBJ2-1; 9 bases match TRBD1. The sequence was collected from a woman in her forties or fifties with COVID-19, enrolled during active disease. The material sequenced was peripheral blood. The CDR3 here is CASSHLGTGFLNEQFF. CDR3 DNA sequence: TGTGCCAGCAGCCATCTCGGGACAGGGTTTCTCAATGAGCAGTTCTTC.